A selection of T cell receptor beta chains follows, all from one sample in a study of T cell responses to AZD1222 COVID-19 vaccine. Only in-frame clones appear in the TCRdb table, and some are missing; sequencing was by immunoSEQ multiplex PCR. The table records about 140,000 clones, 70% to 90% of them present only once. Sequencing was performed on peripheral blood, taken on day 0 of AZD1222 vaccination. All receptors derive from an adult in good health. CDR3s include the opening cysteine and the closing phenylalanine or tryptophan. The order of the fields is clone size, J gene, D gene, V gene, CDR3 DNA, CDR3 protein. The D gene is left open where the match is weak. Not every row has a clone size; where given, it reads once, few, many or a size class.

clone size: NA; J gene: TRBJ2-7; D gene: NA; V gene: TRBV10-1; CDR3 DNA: TGCGCCAGCAGACTTGAAAACTACGAGCAGTACTTC; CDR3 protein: CASRLENYEQYF
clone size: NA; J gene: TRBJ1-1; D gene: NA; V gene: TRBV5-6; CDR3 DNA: TGTGCCAGCAGCTTGGGGCCAGAGGACTACATGAACACTGAAGCTTTCTTT; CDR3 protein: CASSLGPEDYMNTEAFF
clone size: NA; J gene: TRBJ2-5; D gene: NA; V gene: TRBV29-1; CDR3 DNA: TGCAGCGCTGCACGGGGTCTACAAGAGACCCAGTACTTC; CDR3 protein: CSAARGLQETQYF
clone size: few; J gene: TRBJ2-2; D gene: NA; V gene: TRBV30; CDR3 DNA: TGTGCCTGGAGTGATTGGGGGGCGGCCGGGGAGCTGTTTTTT; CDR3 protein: CAWSDWGAAGELFF
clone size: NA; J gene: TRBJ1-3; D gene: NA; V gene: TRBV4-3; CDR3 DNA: TGCGCCAGCAGCCAACGAGGGGTAGGAAACACCATATATTTT; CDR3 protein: CASSQRGVGNTIYF
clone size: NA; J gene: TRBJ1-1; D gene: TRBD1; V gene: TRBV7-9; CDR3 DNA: TGTGCCAGCAGCCTCAACAGGGGTGCTTTCTTT; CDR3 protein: CASSLNRGAFF
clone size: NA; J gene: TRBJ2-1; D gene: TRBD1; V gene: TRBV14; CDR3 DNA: TGTGCCAGCAGCCAATACGGGACAGGTTACAATGAGCAGTTCTTC; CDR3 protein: CASSQYGTGYNEQFF
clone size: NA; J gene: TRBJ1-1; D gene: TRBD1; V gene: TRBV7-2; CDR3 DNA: TGTGCCAGCAGCTTATTTTTAGGGACAGATGAAGCTTTCTTT; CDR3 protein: CASSLFLGTDEAFF
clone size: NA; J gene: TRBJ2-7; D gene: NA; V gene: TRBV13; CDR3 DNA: TGTGCCAGCAGCCCGTCGGAGGGGGGCGAGCAGTACTTC; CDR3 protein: CASSPSEGGEQYF
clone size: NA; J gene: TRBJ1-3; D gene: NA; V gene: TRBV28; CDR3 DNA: TGTGCCAGCAGTTTAAAAGGACTGAGCTCTGGAAACACCATATATTTT; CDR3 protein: CASSLKGLSSGNTIYF
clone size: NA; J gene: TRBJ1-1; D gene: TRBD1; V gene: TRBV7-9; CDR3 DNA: TGTGCCAGCAGCCATGCGGACAGGGCCACTGAAGCTTTCTTT; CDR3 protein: CASSHADRATEAFF
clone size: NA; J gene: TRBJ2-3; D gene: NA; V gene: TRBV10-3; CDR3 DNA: TGTGCCATCATGAACGGGGGAACTAGCACAGATACGCAGTATTTT; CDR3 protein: CAIMNGGTSTDTQYF
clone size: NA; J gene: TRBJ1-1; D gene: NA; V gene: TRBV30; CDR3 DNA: TGTGCTTCCAGTGGAGGGGACGGATTGAACACTGAAGCTTTCTTT; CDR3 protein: CASSGGDGLNTEAFF
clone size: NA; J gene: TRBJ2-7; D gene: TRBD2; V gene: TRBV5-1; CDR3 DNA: TGCGCCAGCAGCGGAGGACTAGCGGGAGCCGGGTCCTACGAGCAGTACTTC; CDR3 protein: CASSGGLAGAGSYEQYF
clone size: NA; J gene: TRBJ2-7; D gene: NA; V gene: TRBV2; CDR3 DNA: TGTGCCAGCAGTGGTCTGGGGGATGAGGACGAGCAGTACTTC; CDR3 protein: CASSGLGDEDEQYF
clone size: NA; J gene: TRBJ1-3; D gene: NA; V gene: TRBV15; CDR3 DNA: TGTGCCCCAACCGGGGGCCTCCGGGAGAACACCATATATTTT; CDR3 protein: CAPTGGLRENTIYF
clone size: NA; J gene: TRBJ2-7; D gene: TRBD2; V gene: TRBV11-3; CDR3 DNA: TGTGCCAGCAGCTCGGGACTAGCGGGACGCGAGCAGTACTTC; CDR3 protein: CASSSGLAGREQYF
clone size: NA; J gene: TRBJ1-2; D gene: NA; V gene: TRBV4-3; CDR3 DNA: TGCGCCAGCAGCCCAGCTGGGGGAGTCGCGTATGGCTACACCTTC; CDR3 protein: CASSPAGGVAYGYTF
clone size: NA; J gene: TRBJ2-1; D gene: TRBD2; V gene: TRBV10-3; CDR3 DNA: TGTGCCATCAGTGATCTAGCGGGAGGCCTCAATGAGCAGTTCTTC; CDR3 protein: CAISDLAGGLNEQFF
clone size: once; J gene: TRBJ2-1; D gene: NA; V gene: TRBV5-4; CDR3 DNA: TGTGCCAGCAGCTATAGCGAGTGGGGTGAGCAGTTCTTC; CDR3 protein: CASSYSEWGEQFF
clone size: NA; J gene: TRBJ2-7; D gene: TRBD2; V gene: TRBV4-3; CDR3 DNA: TGCGCCAGCAGCCAAGATACGCTTAGGGGAGCGGGAGAGGAGCAGTACTTC; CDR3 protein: CASSQDTLRGAGEEQYF
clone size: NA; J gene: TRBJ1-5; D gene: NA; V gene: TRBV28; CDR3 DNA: TGTGCCAGCAGTTTCCTTGGGACACCCTATCAGCCCCAGCATTTT; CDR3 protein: CASSFLGTPYQPQHF
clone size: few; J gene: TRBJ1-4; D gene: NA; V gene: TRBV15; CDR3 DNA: TGTGCCACCAGCAGAGACAGGGATCGTGGCCTTAATGAAAAACTGTTTTTT; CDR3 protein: CATSRDRDRGLNEKLFF